The entry that follows covers one T cell receptor beta chain sequence. Its antigen remains unidentified. No quality values exist for individual bases; no much larger clone is one base distant. The entry originates in a study of identical twins (dated by TCRdb to about 2016). Regarding the study in general: The study deep-sequenced TCR alpha and beta repertoires from monozygotic twins, unrelated adults of various ages and cord blood to test whether fetal clonotypes persist. To rule out contamination, replicate twin experiments were performed at different times with different library preparation protocols.

Broader findings and caveats from the paper: Fewer insertions were carried by abundant cord blood beta clonotypes, a similar but weaker trend appeared in young adult naive repertoires, and no such trend appeared in memory repertoires. The excess sharing between twins in beta out-of-frame sequences was weaker because fewer shared sequences reduced the signal-to-noise ratio. Compared with coincidental sharing between unrelated individuals, out-of-frame TCR alpha sequences shared between twins had an excess of sequences with low generation probability. In monozygotic twins, out-of-frame TCR alpha sharing was systematically underestimated by recombination models, although the models agreed with sharing between unrelated individuals. Zero-insertion analyses could be partly confounded by invariant T cells such as MAIT and iNKT, although diverse VJ usage argued against such confounding for most clonotypes. Because the same donors could not be followed over many years, the conclusions depended on cross-sectional statistical analysis.

The receptor library was made with 5' RACE. Sequenced using an Illumina HiSeq 2000. A universal primer binding site was introduced by template switching, and a unique molecular identifier was present in the final cDNA, enabling accurate counting of TCR cDNA molecules. Specific primers in the conserved constant-segment region were used to synthesize first-strand cDNA for the TCR alpha and beta chains. Each cDNA library was double barcoded, with a SMART-Mk sample barcode plus Illumina barcodes, to control for contamination. TruSeq adapter sequences along with Illumina sample barcodes were introduced in two successive PCR steps. TCR alpha and beta cDNA libraries were sequenced on the Illumina HiSeq platform with custom primers. As for the authors' bioinformatics: MiGEC processed the raw reads to extract unique molecular identifiers, while MiXCR was used to determine the CDR3 positions. For each individual, recombination models were inferred using an EM algorithm with the repgenHMM and IGoR tools. The analysis of shared clonotypes was done with the tcR package in R, with sharing normalized by the product of cloneset sizes. To study raw recombination free of thymic and clonal selection effects, out-of-frame nonproductive sequences were analyzed. The public reads were reprocessed in TCRdb via fastp at Q25 and MiXCR, keeping in-frame beta chains. Every entry covers one CDR3 protein and lists the most common genes and DNA from its rows. The V and J calls follow TCRdb's processing rather than the paper's. This sample comprises roughly 470,000 distinct CDR3 sequences, approximately 14% of them detected only once. Of the sample, approximately 1% falls within the top ten clones.

Every donor in the study was a healthy Caucasian. The twin cohort consisted of three pairs of female monozygotic twins, all aged about 18 to 29 years. Positive isolation kits from Invitrogen were used to isolate the CD4+ and CD8+ T cell populations. V trim: 5 bases; J trim: 5 bases; unmatched bases: 2. The germline V gene gives CDR1 as MRHNA and CDR2 as SNTAGT. Inclusive of the bounding cysteine and phenylalanine, the CDR3 is 13 residues long. This entry keeps only the CDR3 DNA: 39 bases, framed from base 1. These data were also reused for a study on yellow fever vaccine responses in identical twins. The second investigation adds: The authors reported that the T cell response to vaccination in identical twins appeared partly convergent and partly personalized. In identical twins, the study followed T cell clones that responded to the vaccine with precision.

The sequenced material came from CD4+ T cells sorted from blood. The receptor comes from a woman younger than 35 in good health. Recombination connected TRBV6-4 to TRBJ2-1, and 8 junctional nucleotides match TRBD1. The CDR3 reads as follows: CASSRTGNNEQFF. The nucleotide sequence reads as follows: TGTGCCAGCAGTAGGACAGGGAACAATGAGCAGTTCTTC.